This entry describes one T cell receptor beta chain. Its antigen is unidentified. This sample stems from a study of cytomegalovirus exposure and HLA in healthy donors. Regarding the study as a whole: Accurate prediction of HLA-A and HLA-B alleles (for most subjects) was reportedly achieved from TCR beta sequences. Later on, an analysis tied some 17,000 TCR beta sequences to HLA alleles at 0.05 false discovery rate. Among the sequence variants, a highly shared cluster was likely an artifact of sequencing. Several top significant clusters appeared, in a later analysis, to be linked to common viral pathogens.

The CDR3 extends over 13 amino acids. The J segment lost 6 bases and the V segment lost 0 bases, leaving 3 bases of the junction unmatched. From germline, CDR1 is SGHRS and CDR2 YFSETQ. Primers for the PCR totalled 60 Vbeta and 13 Jbeta. Repertoires were generated with immunoSEQ multiplex PCR, while TCRdb's copy carries only in-frame clones and drops some. The data contain over 100,000 clones, 75% to 85% of them seen just once; the ten biggest clones take up 2.5% to 3%. This receptor was obtained from a woman aged 18-29 years in good health and CMV-seropositive. The chain carries TRBV5-1 and TRBJ2-7; TRBD2 matches 7 bases. Material: PBMCs. Here the CDR3 reads CASSLEPGGEQYF. The CDR3 DNA sequence: TGCGCCAGCAGCTTGGAACCGGGAGGCGAGCAGTACTTC.